Below, 15 T cell receptor beta chains from the same sample are listed, as sequenced in a study of blood T cell repertoires in COVID-19. TCRdb's table, derived via immunoSEQ multiplex PCR, lists solely in-frame clones and lacks some. The repertoire holds 200,000 to 250,000 clones, with around four fifths as singletons. Sequenced material: peripheral blood. These receptors came from a woman of 80 years or more with COVID-19, enrolled during active disease.

V is TRBV11-2 and J is TRBJ2-1; 7 nucleotides line up with TRBD2. Germline-derived CDR1 and CDR2 are SGHAT and FQNNGV. This CDR3 region has 15 residues. The V and J ends lost 3 bases and 1 base, in that order; junction bases with no gene match: 3. CDR3 region: CASSFSSGSYNEQFF. In nucleotides, the CDR3 is TGTGCCAGCAGCTTCTCTAGCGGATCCTACAATGAGCAGTTCTTC.

The chain has TRBV27 and TRBJ1-5; no clear D. The CDR3 is made up of 15 amino acids. In germline, CDR1 is MNHEY, CDR2 SMNVEV (reference sequence). V was cut by 2 bases and J by 3 bases, with 11 bases left in between. The CDR3 protein is CASSLKVGPNQPQHF. In DNA, the CDR3 is TGTGCCAGCAGTTTAAAAGTCGGTCCCAATCAGCCCCAGCATTTT.

This chain joins TRBV5-8 and TRBJ2-3; 8 bases map to TRBD1. The V gene end was trimmed by 4 bases and the J gene end by 8 bases; junction bases not matched to a gene: 9. The length of the CDR3 is 14 residues. Per the germline V gene, CDR1 is SGHTS and CDR2 is YDEGEE. In nucleotides, the CDR3 is TGTGCCAGCAGCCCCGGACAGGGTCAGGTTACGCAGTATTTT. It yields the protein CASSPGQGQVTQYF.

The J gene is TRBJ2-1, the V gene TRBV7-9; 11 positions match TRBD2. Germline V gene lookup returns CDR1 SEHNR and CDR2 FQNEAQ (reference sequence). J was trimmed by 6 bases and V by 4 bases; bases with no gene match: 14. The CDR3 is 18 residues long. The CDR3: CASSSIAGGPSTINEQFF. CDR3 in DNA: TGTGCCAGCAGCTCAATAGCGGGAGGGCCGTCAACTATCAATGAGCAGTTCTTC.

This clone was seen a few times. The chain recombines TRBV5-1 with TRBJ2-1; TRBD2 matches at 9 bases. The CDR3 sequence is 14 residues long. The V segment lost 4 bases and the J segment 5 bases; nucleotides outside the gene matches: 4. The germline V gene has CDR1 SGHRS and CDR2 YFSETQ. CDR3 sequence (DNA): TGCGCCAGCAGCCCTATAGCGGGGGACAATGAGCAGTTCTTC. Its translation: CASSPIAGDNEQFF.

The V and J genes are TRBV5-1 and TRBJ1-1; 12 nucleotides line up with TRBD1. Germline V lookup: CDR1 SGHRS, CDR2 YFSETQ. The CDR3 has 19 amino acids. V lost 0 bases to trimming and J lost 0 bases; unmatched junction nucleotides: 9. The CDR3 nucleotides are TGCGCCAGCAGCTTGGTTGCGGGGACAGGGGGCGGTTTGAACACTGAAGCTTTCTTT. Protein product: CASSLVAGTGGGLNTEAFF.

This chain joins TRBV29-1 and TRBJ1-2; 9 bases line up with TRBD1. Germline lookup yields CDR1 SQVTM and CDR2 ANQGSEA. V was pared by 7 bases and J by 2 bases, with 5 bases of the junction left unmatched. The CDR3 is 13 residues long. The CDR3 reads CSGSDRGNYGYTF. The DNA of the CDR3 is TGCAGCGGAAGCGACAGGGGGAACTATGGCTACACCTTC.

V and J are TRBV6-2 or TRBV6-3 and TRBJ2-7; D perhaps matches TRBD2 (5 bases). V lost 4 bases, J lost 2 bases, and 9 bases lay in between. CDR1 and CDR2 from the germline V gene are MNHEY and SVGEGT. The CDR3 sequence is 13 residues long. Written as DNA, the CDR3 is TGTGCCAGCAGTTCCCAACTAGCCTACGAGCAGTACTTC. It yields the protein CASSSQLAYEQYF.

Only one count was recorded for this clone. The V gene is TRBV4-1, the J gene TRBJ2-3; weak D call: TRBD2 (6 bases). CDR3 length: 14 residues. V gave up 4 bases and J gave up 3 bases, with 11 bases separating them. CDR1 MGHRA and CDR2 YSYEKL come from the germline V gene. CDR3 DNA sequence: TGCGCCAGCAGCCTATACGGGGGAACAGATACGCAGTATTTT. Translation: CASSLYGGTDTQYF.

The chain couples TRBV15 to TRBJ1-1, with no clear D. There are 14 residues in the CDR3. CDR1 is LNHNV and CDR2 is YYDKDF in the germline V gene (reference sequence). V lost 0 bases and J lost 3, with 8 bases in between. Here the CDR3 DNA reads TGTGCCACCAGCAGAGATGTGGCCCACACTGAAGCTTTCTTT. Its translation: CATSRDVAHTEAFF.

This clone was detected only a few times. This CDR3 reads CASRNNMNTEAFF. CDR3 coding DNA: TGCGCCAGCAGAAACAACATGAACACTGAAGCTTTCTTT. The J gene is TRBJ1-1, the V gene TRBV10-2; D remains unclear. V lost 6 bases to trimming and J lost 0 bases, with 8 bases between them. Germline lookup yields CDR1 WSHSY and CDR2 SAAADI. The CDR3 loop spans 13 amino acids.

The rearrangement links TRBV27 to TRBJ2-4, with no clear D. There are 15 residues in the CDR3. CDR1 and CDR2 from the germline V gene are MNHEY and SMNVEV (reference sequence). Trimming pared 4 bases from V and 0 bases from J, leaving 10 bases between. The CDR3 DNA follows: TGTGCCAGCAGTTCAGACTTTCTAGCCAAAAACATTCAGTACTTC. Protein product: CASSSDFLAKNIQYF.

The rearrangement links TRBV7-8 to TRBJ1-5, with 7 bases identical to TRBD1. The CDR3 length is 15 residues. Germline V lookup: CDR1 SGHVS, CDR2 FQNEAQ. Unmatched junction bases numbered 4, after V lost 5 bases and J lost 0 bases. This CDR3 reads CASSPGTASNQPQHF. CDR3 sequence (DNA): TGTGCCAGCAGCCCCGGGACAGCTAGCAATCAGCCCCAGCATTTT.

This rearrangement joins TRBV6-2 or TRBV6-3 to TRBJ2-5; tentative D call: TRBD2 (5 bases). The germline gives CDR1 MNHEY, CDR2 SVGEGT. Between the trimmed V and J ends, which lost 6 bases and 5 bases, there was a span of 16 bases. This CDR3 comprises 14 residues. The CDR3 bases are TGTGCCAGCAGCCAAGCGGCAGAGGAGGAGACCCAGTACTTC. Its protein is CASSQAAEEETQYF.

The chain joins TRBV5-1 to TRBJ2-1; D perhaps matches TRBD2 (5 bases). The germline CDR1 and CDR2 sequences are SGHRS and YFSETQ. The length of the CDR3 is 14 residues. Trimming took 0 bases from V and 8 from J, leaving 12 bases between them. This CDR3 is CASSLEGASHEQFF. The CDR3 DNA is TGCGCCAGCAGCTTGGAGGGAGCTAGCCATGAGCAGTTCTTC.